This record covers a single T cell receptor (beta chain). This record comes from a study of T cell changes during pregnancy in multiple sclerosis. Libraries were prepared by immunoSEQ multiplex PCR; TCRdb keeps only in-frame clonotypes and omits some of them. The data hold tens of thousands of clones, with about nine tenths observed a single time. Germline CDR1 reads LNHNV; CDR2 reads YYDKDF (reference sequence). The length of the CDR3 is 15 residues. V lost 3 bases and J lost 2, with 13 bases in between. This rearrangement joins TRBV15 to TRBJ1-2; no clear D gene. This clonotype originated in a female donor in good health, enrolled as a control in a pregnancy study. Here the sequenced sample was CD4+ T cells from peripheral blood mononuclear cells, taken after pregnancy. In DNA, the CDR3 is TGTGCCACCAGCAGCGGACTCCCTGAGAACTATGGCTACACCTTC. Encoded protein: CATSSGLPENYGYTF.